One and the same sample provided the 8 T cell receptor beta chains below, sequenced in a study of control samples from healthy donors and cancer patients. Assay used: immunoSEQ multiplex PCR; TCRdb lists only in-frame clones, some missing. The sample has about 140,000 clones; 91% are singletons. Sequencing was performed on blood. Receptors were obtained from a man younger than 35 in good health.

The V gene is TRBV2, the J gene TRBJ2-5, with D uncertain. The CDR3 loop spans 16 amino acids. V gave up 8 bases and J gave up 1 base, with 20 bases separating them. In germline, CDR1 is SNHLY, CDR2 FYNNEI. CDR3 bases: TGTGCCAGCGCCCCTTCGATGGCAGGACCCCAAGAGACCCAGTACTTC. Protein product: CASAPSMAGPQETQYF.

The chain is built from TRBV21-1 and TRBJ2-2; the table's D call, TRBD1, was not checked against the DNA. TRBV21-1 is an annotated pseudogene. The CDR3 has 17 residues. The CDR3 reads CASSKARTGGYTGELFF. The CDR3 coding sequence is TGTGCCAGCAGCAAAGCCCGGACAGGGGGCTACACCGGGGAGCTGTTTTTT.

CDR3 nucleotides: TGTGCCTGGAAGGGGAGGGGGGATGGTGGCTACACCTTC. The encoded protein is CAWKGRGDGGYTF. The chain uses TRBV30 and TRBJ1-2, with D perhaps matching TRBD1 (6 bases). This CDR3 has 13 residues. CDR1 is GTSNPN, CDR2 SVGIG, per germline (reference sequence). V shed 4 bases and J shed 7 bases, with 16 bases lying between them. The full variable domain, rest sourced from reference TRBV30 and TRBJ1-2, is SQTIHQWPATLVQPVGSPLSLECTVEGTSNPNLYWYRQAAGRGLQLLFYSVGIGQISSEVPQNLSASRPQDRQFILSSKKLLLSDSGFYLCAWKGRGDGGYTFGSGTRLTVV.

The rearrangement joins TRBV4-1 to TRBJ1-4; weak D call: TRBD1 (5 bases). Deletions cut 2 bases from V and 0 bases from J, with 16 bases between. This CDR3 is built from 18 residues. Germline CDR1 is MGHRA and CDR2 is YSYEKL. The CDR3 bases are TGCGCCAGCAGCCAATTAGACAGACTAGCCGCAACTAATGAAAAACTGTTTTTT. Its translation: CASSQLDRLAATNEKLFF.

The chain recombines TRBV7-8 with TRBJ2-2, with TRBD2 identical over 16 bases. This CDR3 region has 20 residues. The J segment lost 2 bases and the V segment lost 3 bases, leaving 9 bases of the junction unmatched. Per the germline V gene, CDR1 is SGHVS and CDR2 is FQNEAQ. CDR3 DNA: TGTGCCAGCAGCTTGTGGCCTGGGACTAGCGGGGGGGCAAACACCGGGGAGCTGTTTTTT. Protein product: CASSLWPGTSGGANTGELFF.

The rearrangement links TRBV7-8 to TRBJ1-1; D perhaps matches TRBD1 (6 bases). This CDR3 is built from 15 residues. V was trimmed by 6 bases and J by 1 base, leaving 15 bases between them. Germline CDR1 is SGHVS and CDR2 is FQNEAQ. For the CDR3, the DNA is TGTGCCAGCAGACCGATCAGGGGCCAGAACACTGAAGCTTTCTTT. It codes for CASRPIRGQNTEAFF.

This clone has just a few counts. In DNA, the CDR3 is TGTGCCAGCAGTCCATCTTCCGGGACGACATATGGCTACACCTTC. It is translated as CASSPSSGTTYGYTF. This sequence joins TRBV27 and TRBJ1-2; D possibly corresponds to TRBD1 (5 bases). V gave up 5 bases and J gave up 5 bases, with 18 bases separating them. Germline loops: CDR1 MNHEY, CDR2 SMNVEV (reference sequence). This CDR3 has 15 amino acids.

The chain couples TRBV7-2 to TRBJ2-3; 9 bases map to TRBD2. V trimming: 5 bases; J trimming: 2 bases; junction bases outside the gene matches: 5. This CDR3 spans 15 amino acids. Germline lookup yields CDR1 SGHTA and CDR2 FQGNSA. The DNA for the CDR3 is TGTGCCAGCAGCCCGGCGGGGGGGCACACAGATACGCAGTATTTT. As protein: CASSPAGGHTDTQYF.